This record concerns one T cell receptor (beta chain) sequence. The record originates from a study of T cells after yellow fever vaccination. Trimming at V came to 0 bases and at J to 5 bases, leaving 3 bases not matched to a gene. Germline V gene data show CDR1 as SGHAT and CDR2 as FQNNGV. The CDR3 runs 15 residues. TCRdb used MiXCR to reprocess the 5' RACE reads, holding one entry per CDR3 protein. The sample records about 580,000 distinct CDR3 sequences, roughly a sixth being singletons. This sequence joins TRBV11-2 and TRBJ2-2; 7 positions match TRBD2. Source: PBMCs, taken about 5 days after the first yellow fever vaccination. This sequence was found in a young man who received the YFV17D yellow fever vaccine. The CDR3 DNA reads TGTGCCAGCAGCTTAGAATGGGGGGGGACCGGGGAGCTGTTTTTT. Translation gives CASSLEWGGTGELFF.